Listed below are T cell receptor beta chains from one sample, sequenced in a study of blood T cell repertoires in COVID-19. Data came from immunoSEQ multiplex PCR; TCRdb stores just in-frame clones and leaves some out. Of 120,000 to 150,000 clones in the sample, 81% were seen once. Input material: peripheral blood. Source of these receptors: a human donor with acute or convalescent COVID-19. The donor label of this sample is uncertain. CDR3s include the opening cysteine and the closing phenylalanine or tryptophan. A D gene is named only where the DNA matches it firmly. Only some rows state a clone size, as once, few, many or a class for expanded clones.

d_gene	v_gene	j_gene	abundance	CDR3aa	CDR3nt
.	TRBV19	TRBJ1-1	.	CASRETGGTEAFF	TGTGCCAGTAGGGAGACGGGGGGGACTGAAGCTTTCTTT
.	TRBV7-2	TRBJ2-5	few	CASSLGSRGAQETQYF	TGTGCCAGCAGCTTAGGTAGTCGGGGGGCCCAAGAGACCCAGTACTTC
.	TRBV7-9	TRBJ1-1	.	CASSTLNLNTEAFF	TGTGCCAGCAGTACCCTTAACTTGAACACTGAAGCTTTCTTT
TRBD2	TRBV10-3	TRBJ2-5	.	CAISFGTSGNQETQYF	TGTGCCATCAGTTTCGGGACTAGCGGTAACCAAGAGACCCAGTACTTC
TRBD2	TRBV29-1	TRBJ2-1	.	CSVRTGGPYNEQFF	TGCAGCGTGCGAACGGGGGGACCCTACAATGAGCAGTTCTTC
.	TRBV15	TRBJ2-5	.	CATSREQGMLETQYF	TGTGCCACCAGCAGAGAGCAGGGGATGCTGGAGACCCAGTACTTC
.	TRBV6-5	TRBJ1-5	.	CASSYSAAGWNQPQHF	TGTGCCAGCAGTTACTCTGCGGCAGGGTGGAATCAGCCCCAGCATTTT
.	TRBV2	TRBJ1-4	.	CASSLLYGGEKLFF	TGTGCCAGCAGCCTCTTGTACGGAGGTGAAAAACTGTTTTTT
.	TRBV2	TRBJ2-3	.	CASSEEVGGTDTQYF	TGTGCCAGCAGTGAAGAGGTAGGGGGAACAGATACGCAGTATTTT
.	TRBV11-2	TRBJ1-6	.	CASSLDRTGALHF	TGTGCCAGCAGCTTAGATCGTACTGGTGCCCTCCACTTT
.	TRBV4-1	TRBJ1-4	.	CASSRILSTPRVNEKLFF	TGCGCCAGCAGCCGAATCCTATCGACGCCGAGGGTTAATGAAAAACTGTTTTTT
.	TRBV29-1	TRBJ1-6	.	CSVSSGPPGSPLHF	TGCAGCGTTTCCTCCGGGCCCCCGGGGTCACCCCTCCACTTT
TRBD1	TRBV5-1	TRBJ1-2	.	CASSSGQGNYGYTF	TGCGCCAGCAGCTCTGGACAGGGTAACTATGGCTACACCTTC
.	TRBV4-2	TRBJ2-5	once	CASSQDGGLKSQYF	TGTGCCAGCAGCCAAGATGGGGGCCTCAAGAGCCAGTACTTC
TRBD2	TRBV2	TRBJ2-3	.	CASSEGASGGAVDTQYF	TGTGCCAGCAGTGAAGGGGCTAGCGGGGGGGCGGTAGATACGCAGTATTTT
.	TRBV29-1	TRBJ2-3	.	CSVIGLRTDTQYF	TGCAGCGTTATCGGACTTCGCACAGATACGCAGTATTTT
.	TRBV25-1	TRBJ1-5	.	CASSGLGEGLSNQPQHF	TGTGCCAGCAGTGGGCTGGGGGAGGGGCTTAGCAATCAGCCCCAGCATTTT
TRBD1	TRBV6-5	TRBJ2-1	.	CATSEVTGNNEQFF	TGTGCCACCTCCGAAGTGACAGGGAACAATGAGCAGTTCTTC
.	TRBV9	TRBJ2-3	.	CASSVRPLSTDTQYF	TGTGCCAGCAGCGTGAGGCCGCTTAGCACAGATACGCAGTATTTT
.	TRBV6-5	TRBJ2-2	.	CASSLATGRTGELFF	TGTGCCAGCTCCTTGGCGACAGGGAGGACCGGGGAGCTGTTTTTT
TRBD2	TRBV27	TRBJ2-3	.	CASSLSGLAGGLTDTQYF	TGTGCCAGCAGTTTATCGGGACTAGCGGGGGGACTTACAGATACGCAGTATTTT
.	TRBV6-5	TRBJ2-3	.	CASSYGTRDTQYF	TGTGCCAGCAGTTACGGGACAAGGGATACGCAGTATTTT
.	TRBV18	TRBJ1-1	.	CASSLQGNTEAFF	TGTGCCAGCTCACTTCAGGGGAACACTGAAGCTTTCTTT
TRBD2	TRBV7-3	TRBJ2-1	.	CASSLMVAGSGDEQFF	TGTGCCAGCAGCTTAATGGTAGCGGGCTCTGGGGATGAGCAGTTCTTC
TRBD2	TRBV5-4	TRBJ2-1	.	CASSLGTSGGVYNEQFF	TGTGCCAGCAGCTTGGGGACTAGCGGGGGGGTTTACAATGAGCAGTTCTTC
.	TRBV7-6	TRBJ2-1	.	CASSLAGSPGYEQFF	TGTGCCAGCAGCTTAGCCGGATCTCCCGGGTATGAGCAGTTCTTC
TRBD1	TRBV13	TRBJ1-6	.	CASSSDRFGYNSPLHF	TGTGCCAGCAGCTCGGACAGGTTCGGGTATAATTCACCCCTCCACTTT
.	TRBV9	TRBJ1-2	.	CASSFRQVPNYGYTF	TGTGCCAGCAGCTTCAGACAGGTCCCTAACTATGGCTACACCTTC
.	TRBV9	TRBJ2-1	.	CASSVQVNNEQFF	TGTGCCAGCAGCGTACAGGTCAACAATGAGCAGTTCTTC
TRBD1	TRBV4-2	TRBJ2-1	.	CASSPPDRGGTNEQFF	TGTGCCAGCAGCCCCCCGGACAGGGGAGGAACCAATGAGCAGTTCTTC
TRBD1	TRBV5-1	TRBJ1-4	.	CASRGGGQIFEKLFF	TGCGCCAGCCGAGGAGGGGGACAGATCTTTGAAAAACTGTTTTTT
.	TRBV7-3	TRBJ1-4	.	CASSLGTNEKLFF	TGTGCCAGCAGCCTAGGAACTAATGAAAAACTGTTTTTT
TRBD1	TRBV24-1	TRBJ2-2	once	CATSRGTNTGELFF	TGTGCCACCAGCAGGGGGACGAACACCGGGGAGCTGTTTTTT
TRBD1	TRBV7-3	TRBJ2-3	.	CASSPTGRRDTQYF	TGTGCCAGCAGCCCGACAGGGCGAAGAGATACGCAGTATTTT
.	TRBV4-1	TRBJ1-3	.	CASSYAGLSGNTIYF	TGCGCCAGCAGCTACGCAGGCCTCTCTGGAAACACCATATATTTT
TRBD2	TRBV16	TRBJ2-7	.	CASSPWTSGGNYEQYF	TGTGCCAGCAGCCCGTGGACTAGCGGGGGGAACTACGAGCAGTACTTC
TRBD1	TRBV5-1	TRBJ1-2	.	CASSPDRDGYTF	TGCGCCAGCAGCCCCGACAGGGACGGCTACACCTTC
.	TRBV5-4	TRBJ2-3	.	CASSSLGTSTDTQYF	TGTGCCAGCAGCTCTCTCGGGACTAGCACAGATACGCAGTATTTT
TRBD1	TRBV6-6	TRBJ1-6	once	CASSATGVNNSPLHF	TGTGCCAGCAGTGCCACAGGGGTCAATAATTCACCCCTCCACTTT
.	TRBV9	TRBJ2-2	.	CASSVGSSVAGELFF	TGTGCCAGCAGCGTAGGGAGTAGCGTCGCGGGGGAGCTGTTTTTT
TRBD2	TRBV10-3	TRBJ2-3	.	CAISESLVAGDTDTQYF	TGTGCCATCAGTGAGTCTCTGGTAGCGGGCGATACAGATACGCAGTATTTT
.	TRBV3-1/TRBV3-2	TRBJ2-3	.	CASSQEGLGTDTQYF	TGTGCCAGCAGCCAAGAGGGGCTGGGAACAGATACGCAGTATTTT
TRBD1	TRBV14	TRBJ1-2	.	CASSQAGTGTVGYTF	TGTGCCAGCAGCCAAGCCGGGACAGGGACAGTTGGCTACACCTTC
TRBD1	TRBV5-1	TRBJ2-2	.	CASSLGDRRNTGELFF	TGCGCCAGCAGCTTGGGGGACAGGAGGAACACCGGGGAGCTGTTTTTT
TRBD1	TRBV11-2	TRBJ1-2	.	CASSLDPGAGGYGYTF	TGTGCCAGCAGCTTAGATCCGGGGGCAGGGGGCTATGGCTACACCTTC